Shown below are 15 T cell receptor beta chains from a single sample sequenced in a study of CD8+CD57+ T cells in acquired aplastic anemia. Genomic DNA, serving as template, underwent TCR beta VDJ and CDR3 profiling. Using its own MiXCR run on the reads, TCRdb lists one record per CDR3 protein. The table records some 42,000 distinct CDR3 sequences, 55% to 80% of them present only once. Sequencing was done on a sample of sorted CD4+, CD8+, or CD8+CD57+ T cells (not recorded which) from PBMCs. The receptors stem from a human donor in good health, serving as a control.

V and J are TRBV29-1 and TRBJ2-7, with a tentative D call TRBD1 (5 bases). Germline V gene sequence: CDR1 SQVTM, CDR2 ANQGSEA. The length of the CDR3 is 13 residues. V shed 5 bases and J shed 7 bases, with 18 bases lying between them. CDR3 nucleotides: TGCAGCGTTACCCTCCGACAGAATGGAGAGCAGTACTTC. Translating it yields CSVTLRQNGEQYF.

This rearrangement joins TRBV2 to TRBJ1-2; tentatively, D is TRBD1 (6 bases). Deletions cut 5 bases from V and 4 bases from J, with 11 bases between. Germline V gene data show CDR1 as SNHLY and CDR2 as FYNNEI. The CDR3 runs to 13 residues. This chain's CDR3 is CASSPGQPYGYTF. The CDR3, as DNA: TGTGCCAGCAGTCCCGGACAGCCCTATGGCTACACCTTC.

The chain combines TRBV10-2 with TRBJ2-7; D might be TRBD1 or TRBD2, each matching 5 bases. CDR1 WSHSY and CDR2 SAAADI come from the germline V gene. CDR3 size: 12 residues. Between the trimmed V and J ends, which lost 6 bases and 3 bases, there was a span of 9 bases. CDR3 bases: TGCGCCAGCAGGGCAGGGAGCTACGAGCAGTACTTC. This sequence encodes CASRAGSYEQYF.

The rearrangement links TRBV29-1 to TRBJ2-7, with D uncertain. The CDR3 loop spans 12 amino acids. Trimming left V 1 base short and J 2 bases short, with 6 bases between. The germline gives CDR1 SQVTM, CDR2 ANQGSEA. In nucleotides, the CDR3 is TGCAGCGTTGAAGGACAAACCTACGAGCAGTACTTC. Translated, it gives CSVEGQTYEQYF.

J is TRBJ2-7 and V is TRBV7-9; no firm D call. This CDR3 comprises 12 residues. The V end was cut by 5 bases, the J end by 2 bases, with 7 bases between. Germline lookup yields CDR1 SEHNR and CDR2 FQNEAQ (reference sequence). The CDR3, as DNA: TGTGCCAGCAGCGGCGACACCTACGAGCAGTACTTC. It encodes CASSGDTYEQYF.

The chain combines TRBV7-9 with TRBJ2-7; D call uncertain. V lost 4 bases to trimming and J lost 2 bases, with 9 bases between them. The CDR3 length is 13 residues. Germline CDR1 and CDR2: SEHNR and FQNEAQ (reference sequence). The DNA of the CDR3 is TGTGCCAGCAGCTCGCCTCTAACCTACGAGCAGTACTTC. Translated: CASSSPLTYEQYF.

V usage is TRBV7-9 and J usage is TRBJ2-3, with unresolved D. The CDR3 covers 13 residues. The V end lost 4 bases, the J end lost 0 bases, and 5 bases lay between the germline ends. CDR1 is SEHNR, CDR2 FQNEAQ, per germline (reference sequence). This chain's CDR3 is CASSSDSTDTQYF. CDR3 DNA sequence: TGTGCCAGCAGCTCGGACAGCACAGATACGCAGTATTTT.

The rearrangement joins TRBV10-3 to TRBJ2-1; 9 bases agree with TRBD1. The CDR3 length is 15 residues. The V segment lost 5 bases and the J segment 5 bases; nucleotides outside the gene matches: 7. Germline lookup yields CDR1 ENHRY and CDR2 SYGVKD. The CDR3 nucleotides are TGTGCCATCAGTAACCGGGACAGGGAGGACAATGAGCAGTTCTTC. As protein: CAISNRDREDNEQFF.

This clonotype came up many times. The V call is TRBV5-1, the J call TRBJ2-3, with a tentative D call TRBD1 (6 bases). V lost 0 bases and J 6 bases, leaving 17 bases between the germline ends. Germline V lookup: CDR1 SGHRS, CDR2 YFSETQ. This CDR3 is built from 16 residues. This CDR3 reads CASSLGVGGLEDTQYF. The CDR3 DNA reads TGCGCCAGCAGCTTGGGGGTTGGGGGCCTCGAGGATACGCAGTATTTT.

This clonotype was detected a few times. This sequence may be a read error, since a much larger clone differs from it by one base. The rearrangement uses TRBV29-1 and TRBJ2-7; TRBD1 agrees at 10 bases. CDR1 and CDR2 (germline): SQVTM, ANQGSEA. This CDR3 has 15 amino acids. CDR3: CSVQAGTGVSHEQYF. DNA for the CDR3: TGCAGCGTCCAGGCCGGGACAGGGGTCTCCCACGAGCAGTACTTC.

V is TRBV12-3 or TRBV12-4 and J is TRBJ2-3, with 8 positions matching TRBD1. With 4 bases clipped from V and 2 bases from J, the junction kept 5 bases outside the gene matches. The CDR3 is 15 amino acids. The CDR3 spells CASSWGTGSTDTQYF. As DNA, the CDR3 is TGTGCCAGCAGTTGGGGGACAGGCTCCACAGATACGCAGTATTTT.

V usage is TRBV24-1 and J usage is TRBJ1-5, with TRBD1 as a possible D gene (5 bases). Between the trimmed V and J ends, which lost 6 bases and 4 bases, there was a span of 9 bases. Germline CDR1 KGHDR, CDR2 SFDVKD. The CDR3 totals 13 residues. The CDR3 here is CATSQGDNQPQHF. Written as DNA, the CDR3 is TGTGCCACCAGTCAGGGTGATAATCAGCCCCAGCATTTT.

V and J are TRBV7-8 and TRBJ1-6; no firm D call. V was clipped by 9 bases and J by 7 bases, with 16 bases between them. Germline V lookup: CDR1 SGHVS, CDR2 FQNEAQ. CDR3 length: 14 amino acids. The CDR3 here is CASTPGGRNSPLHF. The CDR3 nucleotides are TGTGCCAGTACCCCCGGTGGCAGGAATTCACCCCTCCACTTT.

CDR3 nucleotides: TGTGCCAGCAGCGCCGGGAGCAATCAGCCCCAGCATTTT. It translates to CASSAGSNQPQHF. This rearrangement joins TRBV2 to TRBJ1-5; D unclear. CDR3 length equals 13 residues. Deletions cut 6 bases from V and 1 base from J, with 7 bases between. Germline assignment: CDR1 SNHLY and CDR2 FYNNEI.

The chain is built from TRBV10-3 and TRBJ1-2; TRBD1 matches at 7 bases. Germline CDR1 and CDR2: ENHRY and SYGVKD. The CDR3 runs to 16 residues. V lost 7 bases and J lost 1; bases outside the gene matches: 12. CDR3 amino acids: CAIKGVRDRDNYGYTF. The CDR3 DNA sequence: TGTGCCATCAAGGGCGTAAGGGACAGAGATAACTATGGCTACACCTTC.